These 20 T cell receptor beta chains came from one sample sequenced in a study of T cells after yellow fever vaccination. Via MiXCR, TCRdb re-called the 5' RACE reads, giving one row per CDR3 protein. The repertoire holds about 320,000 distinct CDR3 sequences, with 6.8% as singletons. The starting material was PBMCs, obtained around 45 days after the first yellow fever vaccination. The source of these receptors is a man aged 18 to 29 who received the YFV17D yellow fever vaccine.

This chain uses TRBV7-9 with TRBJ1-1; weak D call: TRBD1 (5 bases). The CDR3 totals 15 residues. From germline, CDR1 is SEHNR and CDR2 FQNEAQ (reference sequence). The V end was cut by 5 bases, the J end by 4 bases, with 17 bases between. The CDR3 nucleotides read TGTGCCAGCAGCCCCCGGGGGGGGGGAGGCACTGAAGCTTTCTTT. It is translated as CASSPRGGGGTEAFF.

The CDR3 DNA follows: TGTGCCAGCAGCTTAGGGGCCGGGTCCGCTGAAGCTTTCTTT. Translated: CASSLGAGSAEAFF. The chain uses TRBV7-3 and TRBJ1-1; D may be TRBD1 (5 bases). Germline CDR1 and CDR2: SGHTA and FQGTGA. The CDR3 covers 14 residues. Trimming shortened V by 2 bases and J by 6 bases, and 13 bases separated the two germline ends.

The J gene is TRBJ2-3, the V gene TRBV20-1, with D perhaps matching TRBD1 or TRBD2 (5 bases each). In germline, CDR1 is DFQATT, CDR2 SNEGSKA (reference sequence). The length of the CDR3 is 15 residues. With 3 bases removed from V and 1 base from J, the gap between germline ends came to 14 bases. CDR3 coding DNA: TGCAGTGCTAGGGGGCTAGCTCCCCGCACAGATACGCAGTATTTT. Translation: CSARGLAPRTDTQYF.

There are a few counts of this clonotype. This chain connects TRBV13 to TRBJ2-7; 9 nucleotides match TRBD2. The CDR3 has 16 amino acids. Germline CDR1 is PRHDT and CDR2 is FYEKMQ (reference sequence). The J segment lost 3 bases and the V segment lost 5 bases, leaving 11 bases of the junction unmatched. CDR3 DNA: TGTGCCAGCAGCCCCCGGGCGGGGGGGTTTAACTACGAGCAGTACTTC. It translates to CASSPRAGGFNYEQYF.

This clonotype was found many times. The J gene is TRBJ2-2, the V gene TRBV12-3 or TRBV12-4, with 7 bases lining up with TRBD1. V shed 6 bases, J shed 2 bases, and the junction held 6 bases outside the gene matches. The CDR3 is 15 amino acids. In nucleotides, the CDR3 is TGTGCCAGCAGGTCCGGGACAGTTAACACCGGGGAGCTGTTTTTT. This encodes CASRSGTVNTGELFF.

As concerns this clonotype: A junction boundary mismatches the germline segment, possibly from a read error. The chain couples TRBV7-9 to TRBJ1-2; D is unresolved. Looked up from germline, CDR1 is SEHNR and CDR2 is FQNEAQ (reference sequence). CDR3 size: 13 residues. The CDR3 coding sequence is TGTGCCAGCAGCCCTTTTCCTGACTCCCTAGAATCCTTC. The encoded protein is CASSPFPDSLESF.

This clonotype was detected only a few times. The V gene is TRBV7-9, the J gene TRBJ2-7; D ambiguous. Per germline, CDR1 SEHNR and CDR2 FQNEAQ (reference sequence). CDR3 size: 12 residues. The V end was cut by 1 base, the J end by 5 bases, with 6 bases between. The CDR3 nucleotides are TGTGCCAGCAGCTTAGATGGGCACGAGCAGTACGTC. It is translated as CASSLDGHEQYV.

In this sample, this clonotype turned up a few times. V gene TRBV7-9 combines with J gene TRBJ2-2; possibly TRBD1 for D (6 bases). Germline V gives CDR1 SEHNR, CDR2 FQNEAQ (reference sequence). Trimming took 3 bases from V and 0 from J, leaving 11 bases between them. CDR3 length: 16 residues. The CDR3 spells CASSFRGGPNTGELFF. In DNA form, the CDR3 reads TGTGCCAGCAGCTTTAGAGGGGGTCCGAACACCGGGGAGCTGTTTTTT.

Only a few counts were recorded for this clonotype. V and J are TRBV30 and TRBJ1-1, with D unresolved. Trimming took off 8 bases at V and 0 bases at J, with 7 bases between the two ends. Germline V lookup: CDR1 GTSNPN, CDR2 SVGIG (reference sequence). CDR3 length: 11 amino acids. The CDR3 region is CAAFMNTEAFF. DNA for the CDR3: TGTGCCGCCTTCATGAACACTGAAGCTTTCTTT.

This clonotype was found many times. The V and J genes are TRBV28 and TRBJ1-1, with D unresolved. Germline CDR1 and CDR2: MDHEN and SYDVKM. The CDR3 is 13 amino acids. The germline V and J ends were trimmed by 4 bases and 0 bases, with 6 bases remaining between them. The DNA for the CDR3 is TGTGCCAGCAGTTCGTCCGTGAACACTGAAGCTTTCTTT. Its protein is CASSSSVNTEAFF.

This clonotype was counted ten times or more. The chain links TRBV14 to TRBJ2-5, with 7 positions matching TRBD1. Germline values: CDR1 SGHDN, CDR2 FVKESK. Trimming at V came to 10 bases and at J to 5 bases, leaving 13 bases not matched to a gene. The CDR3 runs to 14 residues. The CDR3 loop reads CATPAEGARETQYF. The CDR3 DNA reads as TGTGCCACCCCAGCAGAGGGGGCCCGGGAGACCCAGTACTTC.

This clonotype has more than one count but fewer than ten. V gene TRBV25-1 combines with J gene TRBJ1-2, with 7 bases lining up with TRBD1. J lost 8 bases, V lost 3 bases, and 9 bases had no gene match. There are 14 residues in the CDR3. Germline CDR1 is MGHDK and CDR2 is SYGVNS. The CDR3 loop reads CASSEPGTVWGYTF. As DNA, the CDR3 is TGTGCCAGCAGTGAGCCCGGGACAGTGTGGGGCTACACCTTC.

The chain carries TRBV7-9 and TRBJ2-7; the D gene is possibly TRBD2 (7 bases). CDR1 SEHNR and CDR2 FQNEAQ come from the germline V gene (reference sequence). The V end lost 6 bases, the J end lost 2 bases, and 20 bases lay between the germline ends. The CDR3 is 16 residues long. The CDR3 sequence: CASSLGGQGLAYEQYF. For the CDR3, the DNA is TGTGCCAGCAGTTTGGGGGGGCAGGGCTTAGCCTACGAGCAGTACTTC.

Only a few counts were recorded for this clonotype. This chain links TRBV27 with TRBJ1-4, with unresolved D. With 3 bases removed from V and 8 bases from J, the gap between germline ends came to 16 bases. The CDR3 is 15 residues long. Germline V lookup: CDR1 MNHEY, CDR2 SMNVEV (reference sequence). The CDR3 coding sequence is TGTGCCAGCAGTTTGCCCCAGGCGCAGTACGAAAAACTGTTTTTT. It codes for CASSLPQAQYEKLFF.

A single count supports this clonotype. Being one base from a much bigger clone, this may be a read error. This rearrangement joins TRBV6-5 to TRBJ2-7, with 16 bases identical to TRBD2. The CDR3 consists of 15 residues. The V gene's germline CDR1 is MNHEY and CDR2 SVGAGI. CDR3 residues: CASSSYPGLAGGRNF. CDR3 DNA: TGTGCCAGCAGTTCTTACCCGGGACTAGCGGGGGGGCGGAACTTC.

This chain joins TRBV6-4 and TRBJ1-6; D remains ambiguous. CDR3 length: 16 residues. V lost 6 bases, J lost 0 bases, and 12 bases lay in between. CDR1 is MRHNA and CDR2 is SNTAGT in the germline V gene. The CDR3 sequence is CASRRSDFSYNSPLHF. CDR3 bases: TGTGCCAGCAGACGCTCGGACTTCTCCTATAATTCACCCCTCCACTTT.

The chain is built from TRBV28 and TRBJ1-3; TRBD1 agrees at 7 bases. Germline loops: CDR1 MDHEN, CDR2 SYDVKM. Trimming removed 10 bases from V and 0 bases from J; junction bases left unmatched: 6. CDR3 length: 14 amino acids. CDR3 loop: CATRGSSSGNTIYF. CDR3 coding DNA: TGTGCCACCAGGGGGTCGAGCTCTGGAAACACCATATATTTT.

The CDR3 protein is CASIVSSGNTIYF. CDR3 DNA: TGTGCCAGCATCGTGAGCTCTGGAAACACCATATATTTT. This chain uses TRBV6-6 with TRBJ1-3; no reliable D call. The germline CDR1 and CDR2 sequences are MNHNY and SVGAGI (reference sequence). Trimming removed 7 bases at V and 0 bases at J, with 7 bases between. This CDR3 has 13 amino acids.

This clonotype was found many times. V usage is TRBV6-5 and J usage is TRBJ2-5; D is perhaps TRBD1 or TRBD2 (7 bases each). This CDR3 is built from 14 residues. CDR1 and CDR2 from the germline V gene are MNHEY and SVGAGI. With 0 bases removed from V and 7 bases from J, the gap between germline ends came to 12 bases. The CDR3: CASSYSGGDRTQYF. In DNA, the CDR3 is TGTGCCAGCAGTTACTCGGGAGGGGACAGGACCCAGTACTTC.

V is TRBV7-3 and J is TRBJ2-3; 7 positions match TRBD2. J gave up 5 bases and V 1 base, and 6 bases lay outside the gene matches. Germline CDR1 SGHTA, CDR2 FQGTGA. The CDR3 length is 15 residues. The DNA for the CDR3 is TGTGCCAGCAGCTTAAGTGGGGGGGAGGGAGATACGCAGTATTTT. Amino acid sequence: CASSLSGGEGDTQYF.